The entry below describes one T cell receptor (beta chain). The antigen is not known. Germline CDR1 MNHNS, CDR2 SASEGT. Trimming pared 5 bases from V and 1 base from J, leaving 6 bases between. The length of the CDR3 is 13 residues. The sample belongs to a study of shared clonotypes between healthy human individuals. Study results and limitations: Clonotype sharing across a few donors was observed for 4% to 6.5% of naive CD4 clonotypes.

Study processing details: Sequence data from immunoSEQ were junction-only and lacked quality scores; consequently, filtering differed. Repertoires were generated with immunoSEQ multiplex PCR, while TCRdb's copy carries only in-frame clones and drops some. V, J and clone size were drawn from that table, and D and trimming were deduced from the DNA. The sample holds approximately 250,000 clones, about 65% seen once. All donors were Caucasian adults living in Nashville, Tennessee. This receptor was obtained from a man younger than 45 in good health. The chain employs TRBV6-1 and TRBJ1-5, with D unclear. The sample comprised memory CD4+ T cells sorted from blood. Documented subset: CD45RA-negative fraction. DNA for the CDR3: TGTGCCAGCAGTAACGGCAGCAATCAGCCCCAGCATTTT. Translation gives CASSNGSNQPQHF.